Below are 7 T cell receptor beta chains sequenced from a single sample in a study of CD8+ T cells in alopecia areata. The treatment here: oral pan-JAK inhibitor, 5-10 mg twice daily. The sequencing template was cDNA reverse transcribed from extracted RNA. The table came from immunoSEQ multiplex PCR; TCRdb's copy has only in-frame clones and leaves some out. This sample yields around 100,000 clones, of which just over 70% are seen a single time; approximately 15% belongs to the top ten. The sequencing here drew on CD8+ T cells sorted from blood, taken at roughly week 45, from a patient treated with tofacitinib. The receptors derive from a human donor with alopecia areata.

V is TRBV29-1 and J is TRBJ2-7; D uncertain. Trimming pared 4 bases from V and 3 bases from J, leaving 19 bases between. The CDR3 extends over 15 amino acids. The V gene's germline CDR1 is SQVTM and CDR2 ANQGSEA. The chain's CDR3 is CSVVFPGSVYYEQYF. In nucleotides, the CDR3 is TGCAGCGTTGTGTTCCCCGGCTCGGTTTACTACGAGCAGTACTTC.

The gene calls are TRBV19 and TRBJ2-1; no firm D call. V dropped 5 bases and J dropped 12 bases, with 14 bases sitting between them. Germline CDR1 LNHDA, CDR2 SQIVND (reference sequence). The CDR3 has 12 amino acids. The CDR3 loop is CASSPHRALQFF. As DNA, the CDR3 is TGTGCCAGTAGTCCCCATCGGGCGTTGCAGTTCTTC.

This chain links TRBV13 with TRBJ2-1, with D hard to call. CDR1 is PRHDT and CDR2 is FYEKMQ in the germline V gene (reference sequence). The V gene lost 2 bases and the J gene lost 6 bases, with 11 bases spanning the gap. The length of the CDR3 is 14 residues. CDR3 loop: CASSLRRGSNEQFF. CDR3 DNA sequence: TGTGCCAGCAGCTTAAGGAGAGGATCCAATGAGCAGTTCTTC. The entire variable domain, with the rest obtained from reference TRBV13 and TRBJ2-1, is as follows: AAGVIQSPRHLIKEKRETATLKCYPIPRHDTVYWYQQGPGQDPQFLISFYEKMQSDKGSIPDRFSAQQFSDYHSELNMSSLELGDSALYFCASSLRRGSNEQFFGPGTRLTVL.

This clone was observed once. The V call is TRBV7-9, the J call TRBJ2-7; no definite D call. From germline, CDR1 is SEHNR and CDR2 FQNEAQ (reference sequence). This CDR3 is built from 14 residues. V was trimmed by 1 base and J by 0 bases, leaving 7 bases between them. As DNA, the CDR3 is TGTGCCAGCAGCTTAGAGTCTGCCTCCTACGAGCAGTACTTC. Translation: CASSLESASYEQYF. The whole variable domain, remainder taken from reference TRBV7-9 and TRBJ2-7, is DTGVSQNPRHKITKRGQNVTFRCDPISEHNRLYWYRQTLGQGPEFLTYFQNEAQLEKSRLLSDRFSAERPKGSFSTLEIQRTEQGDSAMYLCASSLESASYEQYFGPGTRLTVT.

This clone was observed a few times. This sequence joins TRBV29-1 and TRBJ2-3; the D gene is possibly TRBD1 (6 bases). Per germline, CDR1 SQVTM and CDR2 ANQGSEA. The CDR3 is 13 residues long. Trimming shortened V by 4 bases and J by 6 bases, and 14 bases separated the two germline ends. CDR3 in amino acids: CSVGQVGSDTQYF. CDR3 DNA: TGCAGCGTTGGACAGGTTGGTTCGGATACGCAGTATTTT.

This clone was seen only a few times. The chain has TRBV7-8 and TRBJ1-5; tentative D call: TRBD1 (6 bases). The CDR3 sequence is 19 residues long. Germline values: CDR1 SGHVS, CDR2 FQNEAQ. V dropped 4 bases and J dropped 2 bases, with 24 bases sitting between them. CDR3 DNA: TGTGCCAGCAGCTCGTCGATCACCGTGTTTAACAGGGGCAATCAGCCCCAGCATTTT. The encoded protein is CASSSSITVFNRGNQPQHF.

The chain employs TRBV5-1 and TRBJ2-3; D is uncertain. Trimming removed 2 bases at V and 6 bases at J, with 19 bases between. Per the germline V gene, CDR1 is SGHRS and CDR2 is YFSETQ. CDR3 length: 16 residues. The CDR3 sequence is CASSLDRPSDWDTQYF. CDR3 coding DNA: TGCGCCAGCAGCTTAGATCGGCCCAGCGACTGGGATACGCAGTATTTT.